This T cell receptor (beta chain) was identified in a study of cytomegalovirus exposure and HLA in healthy donors (dated by TCRdb to about 2017). For the study in its entirety: A later analysis indicated that the roughly 120 validation repertoires were generated on the platform also employed for the 666 repertoires of the first cohort. The study was designed to test whether signatures of past pathogen exposure could be identified by cataloging public T cell receptors. Along with the approximately 700-subject first cohort, a separate validation cohort of some 130 different subjects was used. To predict cytomegalovirus infection status, the study brought together high-throughput TCR immunosequencing, statistical association of individual TCRs with disease status, and machine learning. Study-wide conclusions, independent of this receptor: Cytomegalovirus status was reported to be diagnosed by the classifier with high specificity and sensitivity in both the original and validation cohorts. A later analysis had no HLA typing for the validation cohort, so co-occurrence there was scored across all 110 or so repertoires. The authors suggested that the approach could potentially be generalized to other disease states and immunological phenotypes. Three of the identified cytomegalovirus-associated TCR beta chains were confirmed in vitro to be specific for cytomegalovirus antigens. A total of 150 or so TCR beta chains were listed by the study as associated with cytomegalovirus. Most TCR sequences were observed very rarely across donors, whereas some public TCRs were present in many individuals. Of the cluster scores, roughly 95% were above 0 in a later analysis, which found that TCRs clustered in the first cohort also tended to co-occur in the 110 or so validation repertoires.

Separate from the roughly 630-subject first cohort, the validation cohort of some 130 subjects was the group to which the donors belonged. As encoded in the germline V gene, CDR1 is LGHNA while CDR2 is YSLEER. The CDR3 goes from the cysteine to the phenylalanine over 18 residues. CDR3 DNA only is kept here, 54 bases in frame from base 1. Deletion took 0 bases off V and 0 bases off J, with a span of 15 bases between the germline ends. For this clone: The specificity of this receptor is unknown. The sample holds no much larger clone one base away, and base qualities are not on file.

Libraries were constructed by the immunoSEQ multiplex PCR assay. On the study's bioinformatics: A statistical classification framework was developed to diagnose cytomegalovirus status using the catalog of TCR beta chain sequences. Not all clones reach the TCRdb copy of this immuneACCESS table, which keeps in-frame sequences only. Checked studies attribute under half of the gap to unresolved V genes and leave the rest unexplained. For V, J and clone size, that table is used; D and trimming come from the DNA. The sample data list about 150,000 clones, and about 86% of these were observed just once. The ten largest make up roughly 2.1% of the sample.

The receptor chain draws on TRBV4-3 and TRBJ1-3; a weak D assignment points to TRBD1 (6 bases agree). The sample comprised PBMCs. The origin of this receptor is a human donor in good health. The DNA is TGCGCCAGCAGCCAAGAGGTTCTACAGGGCTCCTCTGGAAACACCATATATTTT. Its translation reads: CASSQEVLQGSSGNTIYF.